This T cell receptor beta chain was recorded in a study of blood T cell repertoires in COVID-19. About the research overall: The study drew acute and convalescent COVID-19 samples from the United States, Italy and Spain. Sources were T cells, B-cell-depleted T cells, or PBMCs; the material itself was cDNA or gDNA.

As originally analysed: Nucleated cell counts were estimated from reference gene primer amplification. Measured with immunoSEQ multiplex PCR; TCRdb has only the in-frame clones, and not every one. D and trimming were read from the DNA, whereas the V and J calls and clone size are those reported in that table. The data show approximately 140,000 clones, with 70% to 85% seen just once and roughly 15% held by the top ten. The CDR3 is made up of 11 amino acids. CDR1 and CDR2 (germline): GTSNPN, SVGIG (reference sequence). V lost 2 bases and J 12 bases, leaving 12 bases between the germline ends. The rearrangement uses TRBV30 and TRBJ2-3, with a possible D match to TRBD1 (6 bases). The source is an elderly woman with acute or convalescent COVID-19. The sequencing sample was made of peripheral blood. CDR3 amino acids: CAWSTGHYQYF. The CDR3 DNA sequence: TGTGCCTGGAGTACAGGGCACTACCAGTATTTT. Drawing the rest from reference TRBV30 and TRBJ2-3, the complete variable domain is SQTIHQWPATLVQPVGSPLSLECTVEGTSNPNLYWYRQAAGRGLQLLFYSVGIGQISSEVPQNLSASRPQDRQFILSSKKLLLSDSGFYLCAWSTGHYQYFGPGTRLTVL.